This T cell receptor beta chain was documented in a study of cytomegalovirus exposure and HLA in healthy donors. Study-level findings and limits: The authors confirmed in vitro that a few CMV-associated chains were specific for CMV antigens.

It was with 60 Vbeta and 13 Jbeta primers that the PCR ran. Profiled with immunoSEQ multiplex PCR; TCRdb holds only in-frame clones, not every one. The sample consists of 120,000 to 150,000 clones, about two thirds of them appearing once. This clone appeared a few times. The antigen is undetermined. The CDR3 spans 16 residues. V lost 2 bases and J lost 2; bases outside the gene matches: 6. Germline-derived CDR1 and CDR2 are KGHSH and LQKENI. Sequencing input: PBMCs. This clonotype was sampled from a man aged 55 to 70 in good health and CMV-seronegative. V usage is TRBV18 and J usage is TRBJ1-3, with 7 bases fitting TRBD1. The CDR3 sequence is CASSPVQGRTGNTIYF. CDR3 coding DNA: TGTGCCAGCTCACCAGTACAGGGGCGGACTGGAAACACCATATATTTT.